This T cell receptor (beta chain) appears in the sequencing data of a study of low-dose radiotherapy and immunotherapy resistance in tumors. Time point given: after trial treatment. Treatment described: LDRT plus nivolumab, ipilimumab, low-dose cyclophosphamide and aspirin (RACIN trial). First-strand cDNA used TRAV- and TRBV-specific primers, covering alpha and beta chains. Both a constant-region primer and a V-primer adapter served to amplify TCRs across about 20 PCR cycles. TCRdb re-derived calls from the reads in MiXCR, one entry per CDR3 protein. The table lists 30,000 to 40,000 distinct CDR3 sequences, 20% to 25% of them singletons. Ten or more counts support this clonotype. Deletions cut 7 bases from V and 2 bases from J, with 14 bases between. CDR1 is LNHDA, CDR2 SQIVND, per germline (reference sequence). CDR3 length: 14 residues.

Sequences were derived from PBMCs, sampled after low-dose radiotherapy plus immunotherapy. The V gene is TRBV19, the J gene TRBJ1-1; possible D gene TRBD1, 5 bases. The source is a female donor with ovarian cancer. The CDR3 DNA is TGTGCCAGTACTAGTATCCGGGGCAACACTGAAGCTTTCTTT. Amino acids: CASTSIRGNTEAFF.